This T cell receptor beta chain is from a study of T cell repertoires in cytomegalovirus infection. In its sample, this clonotype was seen many times. Its antigen is as yet unknown. Using its own MiXCR run on the reads, TCRdb lists one record per CDR3 protein. This sample carries about 500,000 distinct CDR3 sequences, about 33% of them seen once, and the ten largest clones take roughly 16%. The sample was cultured PBMCs, taken from culture after CMV antigen stimulation. This receptor was identified in a human donor in good health (CMV status not recorded). Some clones in this sample may be carry-over from other donors' samples.

The CDR3 loop reads CASSPQYNEQFF. The CDR3 DNA reads TGTGCCAGCAGCCCACAGTACAATGAGCAGTTCTTC. This chain connects TRBV11-2 to TRBJ2-1, with D hard to call. With 5 bases removed from V and 4 bases from J, the gap between germline ends came to 6 bases. This CDR3 region has 12 residues. Germline values: CDR1 SGHAT, CDR2 FQNNGV.